The clone carrying this T cell receptor beta chain was observed at least ten times. CDR3 length equals 14 residues. CDR1 is MNHEY, CDR2 SVGAGI, per germline. V gave up 6 bases and J gave up 2 bases; unmatched junction bases: 2. The protocol was immunoSEQ multiplex PCR, while the TCRdb copy is restricted to in-frame clones and leaves out a portion. Counted here are around 100,000 clones, around nine tenths occurring once; the ten biggest clones make up approximately 20%. The record originates from a study of control samples from healthy donors and cancer patients. The material sequenced was PBMCs. The rearrangement uses TRBV6-5 and TRBJ2-2; 8 nucleotides align to TRBD2. The TCR sequence derives from a man aged 55-75 years with lung cancer. The CDR3 is CASSSGGNTGELFF. The CDR3 nucleotides read TGTGCCAGCAGCAGCGGGGGTAACACCGGGGAGCTGTTTTTT.